Listed below are T cell receptor beta chains from one sample, sequenced in a study of PD-L1 blockade in urothelial cancer. Sequencing was performed with immunoSEQ multiplex PCR; in TCRdb, only in-frame clones are kept and a portion is missing. The data contain tens of thousands of clones, just under 85% of them singletons. This specimen consisted of PBMCs, obtained around atezolizumab (anti-PD-L1) treatment. The receptor source for this set is a man older than 75 with urothelial cancer. Each CDR3 is given with its conserved first and last residue. Fields, in order: J gene, clone size, V gene, CDR3 length, CDR3 protein. Clone size is given for some rows only: seen once, a few or many times, or a class if the clone is expanded.

TRBJ1-4	-	TRBV27	17	CASTSTLDSATNEKLFF
TRBJ2-1	-	TRBV30	17	CAWNSGRASLSYNEQFF
TRBJ1-1	-	TRBV6-1	14	CASSERLTGTEAFF
TRBJ2-3	-	TRBV4-3	17	CASSQGYDTASTDTQYF
TRBJ2-5	-	TRBV5-1	11	CASSSQETQYF
TRBJ2-7	-	TRBV5-6	13	CASRRTGTHEQYF
TRBJ2-1	-	TRBV28	14	CASNRGGFYNEQFF
TRBJ2-1	once	TRBV18	15	CASSPVTGYYNEQFF
TRBJ2-7	-	TRBV6-5	15	CASSYSQAGGSGEYF
TRBJ1-2	-	TRBV5-1	14	CARTGQGGVYGYTF
TRBJ1-4	-	TRBV5-4	16	CASSLGSGQGSEKLFF
TRBJ2-1	once	TRBV18	14	CASSLSSGYNEQFF
TRBJ1-5	-	TRBV30	12	CAWSEPGQPQHF
TRBJ2-1	once	TRBV29-1	14	CSVVYLSGHNEQFF
TRBJ2-5	few	TRBV6-6	14	CASSPTRGSGTQYF
TRBJ2-3	-	TRBV27	18	CASSLRAGGPTSTDTQYF
TRBJ2-1	medium-sized	TRBV28	11	CASGTHNEQFF